Listed below are T cell receptor beta chains from one sample, sequenced in a study of T cells in Graves' hyperthyroidism and ophthalmopathy. TCRdb used MiXCR to reprocess the multiplex PCR reads, holding one entry per CDR3 protein. The sample gives about 640,000 distinct CDR3 sequences, around 20% of which show up once; 30% to 40% is in the top ten. Sequencing used blood. The receptors stem from a man under 40 with Graves' ophthalmopathy. The CDR3 runs from the conserved cysteine through the conserved F or W. Each record gives: V gene, D gene, clone size, J gene, CDR3 protein, CDR3 DNA. D genes are given only for firm matches. Size is stated for part of the rows, as once, few or many counts, or as a class when the clone is expanded.

>TRBV11-3|NA|NA|TRBJ2-1
CASSPSIAGYNEQFF
TGTGCCAGCAGCCCCTCGATCGCCGGGTACAATGAGCAGTTCTTC
>TRBV19|NA|NA|TRBJ1-5
CASSTGGEAGQPQHF
TGTGCCAGTAGCACCGGGGGGGAAGCAGGACAGCCCCAGCATTTT
>TRBV19|TRBD2|once|TRBJ2-3
CASSVFYRDNTGTSGVVDTQYF
TGTGCCAGTAGTGTATTCTACCGGGACAATACAGGAACTAGCGGGGTGGTAGATACGCAGTATTTT
>TRBV5-1|NA|NA|TRBJ2-2
CASSLGESNTGELFF
TGCGCCAGCAGCTTGGGAGAGTCGAACACCGGGGAGCTGTTTTTT
>TRBV10-2|NA|NA|TRBJ1-5
CASSTGRVEQPQHF
TGCGCCAGCAGCACAGGCAGGGTGGAACAGCCCCAGCATTTT
>TRBV2|NA|NA|TRBJ2-5
CAGKKTQGVGETQYF
TGTGCCGGCAAGAAGACGCAGGGAGTTGGGGAGACCCAGTACTTC
>TRBV20-1|NA|NA|TRBJ2-5
CSAREPGVRETQYF
TGCAGTGCTAGAGAACCCGGGGTGCGGGAGACCCAGTACTTC
>TRBV11-2|TRBD2|many|TRBJ2-5
CASSRSGSGETQYF
TGTGCCAGCAGCCGGAGCGGGAGTGGAGAGACCCAGTACTTC
>TRBV24-1|TRBD1|NA|TRBJ2-1
CATSDSTGGNEQFF
TGTGCCACCAGTGATTCAACAGGGGGCAATGAGCAGTTCTTC
>TRBV18|NA|NA|TRBJ1-1
CASSPDGPMNTEAFF
TGTGCCAGCTCACCGGACGGACCCATGAACACTGAAGCTTTCTTT
>TRBV28|TRBD1|NA|TRBJ1-3
CASSPGGTAGNTIYF
TGTGCCAGCAGCCCAGGAGGGACAGCTGGAAACACCATATATTTT
>TRBV20-1|NA|many|TRBJ2-5
CSASGGDGETQYF
TGCAGTGCTAGTGGGGGAGATGGCGAGACCCAGTACTTC
>TRBV9|TRBD2|NA|TRBJ2-5
CASSVGGGQETQYF
TGTGCCAGCAGCGTAGGCGGGGGACAAGAGACCCAGTACTTC
>TRBV27|NA|few|TRBJ1-5
CASRPLAGGGQPQHF
TGTGCCAGCAGACCCCTTGCGGGGGGCGGTCAGCCCCAGCATTTT
>TRBV3-1|TRBD2|many|TRBJ2-1
CASSQDTGGNEQFF
TGTGCCAGCAGCCAAGATACGGGGGGAAATGAGCAGTTCTTC
>TRBV4-2|NA|few|TRBJ2-2
CASSQDGMYGAGELFF
TGTGCCAGCAGCCAAGATGGCATGTACGGGGCCGGGGAGCTGTTTTTT
>TRBV24-1|TRBD1|NA|TRBJ1-2
CATSLSQDRGGYTF
TGTGCCACCAGTCTCTCCCAGGACAGGGGTGGCTACACCTTC
>TRBV11-2|NA|few|TRBJ2-4
CASTFGNYLNIQYF
TGTGCCAGCACCTTCGGCAATTACCTAAACATTCAGTACTTC